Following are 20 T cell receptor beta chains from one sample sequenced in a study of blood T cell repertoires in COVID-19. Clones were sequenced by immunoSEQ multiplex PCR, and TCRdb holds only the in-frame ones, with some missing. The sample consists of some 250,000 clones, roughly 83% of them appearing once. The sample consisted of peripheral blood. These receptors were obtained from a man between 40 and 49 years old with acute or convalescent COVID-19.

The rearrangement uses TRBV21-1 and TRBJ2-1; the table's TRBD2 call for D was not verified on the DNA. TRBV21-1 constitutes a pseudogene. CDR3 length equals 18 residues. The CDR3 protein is CASSKEVGGSTYYNEQFF. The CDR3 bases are TGTGCCAGCAGCAAAGAAGTAGGCGGGAGTACCTACTACAATGAGCAGTTCTTC.

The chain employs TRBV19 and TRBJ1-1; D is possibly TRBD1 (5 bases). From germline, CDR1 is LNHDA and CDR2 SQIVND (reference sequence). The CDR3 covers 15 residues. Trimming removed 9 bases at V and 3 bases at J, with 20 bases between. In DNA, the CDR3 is TGTGCCAGCGTACCCCGTTGGGGGGGGGACACTGAAGCTTTCTTT. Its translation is CASVPRWGGDTEAFF.

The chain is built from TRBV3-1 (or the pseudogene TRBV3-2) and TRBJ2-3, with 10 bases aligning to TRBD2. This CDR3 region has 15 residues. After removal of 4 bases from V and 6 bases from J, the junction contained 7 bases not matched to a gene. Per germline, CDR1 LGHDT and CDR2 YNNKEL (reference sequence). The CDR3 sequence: CASSPLAGRPDTQYF. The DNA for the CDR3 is TGTGCCAGCAGCCCACTAGCGGGACGCCCTGATACGCAGTATTTT.

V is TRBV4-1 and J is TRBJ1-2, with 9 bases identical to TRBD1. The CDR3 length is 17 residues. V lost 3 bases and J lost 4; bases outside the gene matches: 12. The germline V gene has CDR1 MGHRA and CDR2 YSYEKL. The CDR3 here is CASSQLSQGASFYGYTF. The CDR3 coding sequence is TGCGCCAGCAGCCAGCTGTCACAGGGGGCGTCCTTCTATGGCTACACCTTC.

CDR3 loop: CASSQDSFPPLTSNSPLHF. In nucleotides, the CDR3 is TGTGCCAGCAGCCAAGATTCGTTTCCTCCCTTGACAAGCAATTCACCCCTCCACTTT. The genes are TRBV14 and TRBJ1-6, with D unresolved. V lost 0 bases, J lost 7 bases, and 22 bases lay in between. The germline gives CDR1 SGHDN, CDR2 FVKESK. The CDR3 sequence is 19 residues long.

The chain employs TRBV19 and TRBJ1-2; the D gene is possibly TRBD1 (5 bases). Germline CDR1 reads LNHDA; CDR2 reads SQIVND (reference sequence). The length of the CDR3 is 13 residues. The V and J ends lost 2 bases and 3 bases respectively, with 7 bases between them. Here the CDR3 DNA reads TGTGCCAGTAGTATACAGACAGACTATGGCTACACCTTC. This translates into CASSIQTDYGYTF.

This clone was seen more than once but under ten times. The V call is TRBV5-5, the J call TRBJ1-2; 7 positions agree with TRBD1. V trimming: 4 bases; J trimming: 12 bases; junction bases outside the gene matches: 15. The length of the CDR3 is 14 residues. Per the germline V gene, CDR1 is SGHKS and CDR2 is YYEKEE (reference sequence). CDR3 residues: CASSPVPGTDANTF. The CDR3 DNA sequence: TGTGCCAGCAGCCCCGTCCCAGGGACAGACGCGAACACCTTC.

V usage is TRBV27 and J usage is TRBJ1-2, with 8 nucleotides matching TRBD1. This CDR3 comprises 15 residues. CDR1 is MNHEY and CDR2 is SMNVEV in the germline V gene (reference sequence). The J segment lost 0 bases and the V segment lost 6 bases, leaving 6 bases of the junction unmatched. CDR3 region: CASRKAGGTNYGYTF. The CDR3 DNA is TGTGCCAGCAGAAAGGCAGGGGGCACTAACTATGGCTACACCTTC.

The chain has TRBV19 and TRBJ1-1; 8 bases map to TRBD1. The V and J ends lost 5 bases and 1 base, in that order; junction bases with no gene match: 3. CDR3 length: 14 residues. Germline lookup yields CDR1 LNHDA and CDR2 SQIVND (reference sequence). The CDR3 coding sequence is TGTGCCAGTAGTGACAGGGGACCGAACACTGAAGCTTTCTTT. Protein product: CASSDRGPNTEAFF.

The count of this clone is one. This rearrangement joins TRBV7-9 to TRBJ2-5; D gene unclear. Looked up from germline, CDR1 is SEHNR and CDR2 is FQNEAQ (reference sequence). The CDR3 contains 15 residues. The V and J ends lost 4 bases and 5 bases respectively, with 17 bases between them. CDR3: CASSSERMRRETQYF. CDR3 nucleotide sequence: TGTGCCAGCAGCTCCGAGAGGATGCGTCGGGAGACCCAGTACTTC. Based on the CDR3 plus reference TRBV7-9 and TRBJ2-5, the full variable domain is DTGVSQNPRHKITKRGQNVTFRCDPISEHNRLYWYRQTLGQGPEFLTYFQNEAQLEKSRLLSDRFSAERPKGSFSTLEIQRTEQGDSAMYLCASSSERMRRETQYFGPGTRLLVL.

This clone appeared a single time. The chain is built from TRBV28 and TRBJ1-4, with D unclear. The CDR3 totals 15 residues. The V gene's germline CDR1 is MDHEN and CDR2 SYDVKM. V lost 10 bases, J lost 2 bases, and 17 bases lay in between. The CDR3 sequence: CAINSGAATNEKLFF. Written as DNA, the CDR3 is TGTGCCATCAACTCCGGCGCAGCGACTAATGAAAAACTGTTTTTT.

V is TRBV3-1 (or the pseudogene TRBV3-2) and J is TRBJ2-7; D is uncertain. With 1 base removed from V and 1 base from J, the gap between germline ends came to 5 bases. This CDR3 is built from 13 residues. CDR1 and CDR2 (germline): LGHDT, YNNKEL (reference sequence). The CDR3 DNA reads TGTGCCAGCAGCCAAGGGGCTTCCTACGAGCAGTACTTC. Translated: CASSQGASYEQYF.

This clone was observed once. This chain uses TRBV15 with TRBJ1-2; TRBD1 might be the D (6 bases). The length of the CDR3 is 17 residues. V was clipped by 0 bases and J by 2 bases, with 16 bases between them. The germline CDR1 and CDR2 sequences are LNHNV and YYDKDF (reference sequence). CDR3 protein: CATSRDGIRTANYGYTF. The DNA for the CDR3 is TGTGCCACCAGCAGAGATGGAATCAGGACAGCAAACTATGGCTACACCTTC.

For the CDR3, the DNA is TGCGCCAGCAGCCCGTCTGGACAGGACTATGGCTACACCTTC. It is translated as CASSPSGQDYGYTF. The chain links TRBV5-1 to TRBJ1-2; TRBD1 aligns across 7 bases. CDR1 SGHRS and CDR2 YFSETQ come from the germline V gene. The CDR3 loop spans 14 amino acids. J lost 3 bases, V lost 4 bases, and 6 bases had no gene match.

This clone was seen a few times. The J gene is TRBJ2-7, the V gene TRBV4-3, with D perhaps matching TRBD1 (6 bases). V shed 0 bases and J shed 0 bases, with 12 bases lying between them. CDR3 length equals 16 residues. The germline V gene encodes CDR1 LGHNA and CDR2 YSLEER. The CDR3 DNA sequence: TGCGCCAGCAGCCAAGATCCCCTACAGGGCTCCTACGAGCAGTACTTC. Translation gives CASSQDPLQGSYEQYF.

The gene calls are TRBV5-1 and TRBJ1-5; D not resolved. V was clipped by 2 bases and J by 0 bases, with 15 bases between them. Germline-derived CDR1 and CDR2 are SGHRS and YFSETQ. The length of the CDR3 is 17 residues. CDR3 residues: CASSFRPLGDSNQPQHF. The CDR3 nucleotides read TGCGCCAGCAGCTTCCGGCCTCTCGGGGATAGCAATCAGCCCCAGCATTTT. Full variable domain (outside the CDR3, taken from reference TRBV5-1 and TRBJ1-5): KAGVTQTPRYLIKTRGQQVTLSCSPISGHRSVSWYQQTPGQGLQFLFEYFSETQRNKGNFPGRFSGRQFSNSRSEMNVSTLELGDSALYLCASSFRPLGDSNQPQHFGDGTRLSIL.

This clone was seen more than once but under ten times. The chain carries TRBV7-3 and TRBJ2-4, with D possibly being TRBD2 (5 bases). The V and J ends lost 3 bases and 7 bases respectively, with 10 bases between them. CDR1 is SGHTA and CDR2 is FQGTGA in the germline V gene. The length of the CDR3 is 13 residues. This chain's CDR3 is CASSFTSSNIQYF. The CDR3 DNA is TGTGCCAGCAGCTTCACTAGTTCGAACATTCAGTACTTC.

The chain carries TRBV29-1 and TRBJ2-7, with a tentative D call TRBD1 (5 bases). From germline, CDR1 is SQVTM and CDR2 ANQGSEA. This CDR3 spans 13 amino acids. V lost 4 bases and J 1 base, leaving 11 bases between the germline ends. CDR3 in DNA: TGCAGCGTTGGCCAGGGTTATTCCTACGAGCAGTACTTC. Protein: CSVGQGYSYEQYF.

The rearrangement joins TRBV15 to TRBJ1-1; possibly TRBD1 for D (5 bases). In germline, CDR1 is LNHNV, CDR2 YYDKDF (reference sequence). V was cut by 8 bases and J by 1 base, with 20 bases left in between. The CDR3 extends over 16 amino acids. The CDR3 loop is CATWGGGGYWNTEAFF. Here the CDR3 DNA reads TGTGCCACCTGGGGGGGTGGGGGGTACTGGAACACTGAAGCTTTCTTT.

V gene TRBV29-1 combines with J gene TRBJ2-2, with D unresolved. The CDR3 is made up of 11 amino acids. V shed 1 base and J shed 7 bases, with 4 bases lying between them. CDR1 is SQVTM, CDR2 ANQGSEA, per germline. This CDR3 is CSVEVLGELFF. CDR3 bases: TGCAGCGTTGAAGTTCTCGGGGAGCTGTTTTTT.